This is a list of T cell receptor beta chains from one sample in a study of blood T cell repertoires in COVID-19. The method was immunoSEQ multiplex PCR; TCRdb's version includes in-frame clones alone and lacks a portion of them. Of under 250,000 clones in the sample, approximately 90% are singletons; the top ten hold approximately 2.8%. Input material: PBMCs or T cells enriched from blood (not recorded which). Receptor source: a woman in her thirties with acute COVID-19. The CDR3 runs from the conserved cysteine through the conserved F or W. Each record gives: J gene, clone size, D gene, V gene, CDR3 protein, CDR3 DNA. A D gene is named only where the DNA matches it firmly. Not all rows give a size; the values are once, few, many and, for expanded clones, a class.

>TRBJ1-5|NA|NA|TRBV6-1
CASSEWRSQHF
TGTGCCAGCAGTGAATGGCGGTCCCAGCATTTT
>TRBJ1-1|NA|NA|TRBV5-6
CASSFLTAVMNTEAFF
TGTGCCAGCAGCTTTCTAACTGCCGTAATGAACACTGAAGCTTTCTTT
>TRBJ2-7|NA|TRBD2|TRBV11-2
CASSFEAGGPGYEQYF
TGTGCCAGCAGCTTTGAAGCGGGGGGGCCGGGATACGAGCAGTACTTC
>TRBJ2-1|many|TRBD2|TRBV6-2/TRBV6-3
CASSYMSSGADEQFF
TGTGCCAGCAGTTATATGTCTAGCGGGGCTGATGAGCAGTTCTTC
>TRBJ1-2|NA|TRBD1|TRBV20-1
CSALQGYGYTF
TGCAGTGCCTTACAGGGGTATGGCTACACCTTC
>TRBJ2-5|NA|NA|TRBV6-5
CASSYSAAAPETQYF
TGTGCCAGCAGTTATTCTGCTGCGGCCCCAGAGACCCAGTACTTC
>TRBJ2-3|NA|TRBD2|TRBV4-1
CASSQEGGLAGKDTQYF
TGCGCCAGCAGCCAAGAGGGAGGACTAGCGGGGAAAGATACGCAGTATTTT
>TRBJ1-4|NA|NA|TRBV19
CASSIFQTTNEKLFF
TGTGCCAGTAGTATCTTTCAGACAACTAATGAAAAACTGTTTTTT
>TRBJ1-2|NA|NA|TRBV19
CASSQGMDYGYTF
TGTGCCAGTAGTCAGGGAATGGACTATGGCTACACCTTC
>TRBJ2-1|NA|TRBD2|TRBV4-3
CASSQDPKRRGGINEQFF
TGCGCCAGCAGCCAAGATCCCAAACGGCGGGGGGGCATAAATGAGCAGTTCTTC
>TRBJ1-6|NA|NA|TRBV7-8
CASSFTGGRGSSYNSPLHF
TGTGCCAGCAGCTTCACGGGGGGGCGAGGGAGCTCCTATAATTCACCCCTCCACTTT
>TRBJ2-7|NA|TRBD2|TRBV10-3
CAISEASGGAGYEQYF
TGTGCCATCAGTGAAGCTAGCGGGGGGGCCGGATACGAGCAGTACTTC
>TRBJ1-2|NA|TRBD1|TRBV5-1
CASSRDRGYGYTF
TGCGCCAGCAGCCGGGACAGGGGTTATGGCTACACCTTC
>TRBJ2-3|NA|TRBD2|TRBV5-1
CASTRLASSTDTQYF
TGCGCCAGCACCCGACTAGCCTCTAGCACAGATACGCAGTATTTT
>TRBJ1-2|NA|TRBD1|TRBV5-1
CASSPARGSDGYTF
TGCGCCAGCAGTCCCGCCAGGGGGTCGGATGGCTACACCTTC
>TRBJ2-7|NA|TRBD1|TRBV5-5
CASSYWTGGDYEQYF
TGTGCCAGCAGCTACTGGACAGGGGGGGACTACGAGCAGTACTTC
>TRBJ2-7|NA|TRBD2|TRBV10-3
CALSSGGANEQYF
TGTGCCCTCTCTAGCGGGGGGGCGAACGAGCAGTACTTC
>TRBJ1-1|NA|NA|TRBV19
CASSKVTEGTEAFF
TGTGCCAGTAGTAAGGTCACGGAGGGGACTGAAGCTTTCTTT
>TRBJ2-5|NA|TRBD2|TRBV6-4
CASSDSLAEETQYF
TGTGCCAGCAGTGACTCACTAGCGGAAGAGACCCAGTACTTC